The clone carrying this T cell receptor beta chain was picked up a small number of times. Its specificity is unknown. Scientists ran DNA taken from cultured CD4+ T cells through the Oncomine TCR Beta short-read assay for sequencing. TCRdb ran MiXCR on the PCR reads and lists one entry per CDR3 protein. Seen here are 9,500 to 13,000 distinct CDR3 sequences, 30% observed once, and the top ten hold approximately 9.5%. The CDR3 totals 14 residues. The germline V gene encodes CDR1 MNHEY and CDR2 SVGEGT. The V gene end was trimmed by 6 bases and the J gene end by 3 bases; junction bases not matched to a gene: 7. The sample comes from a study of vaccination and CD4 T cells after COVID-19. Noted treatment: roughly ten-day PBMC culture with coronavirus spike peptide pools or control peptides (ViraFEST assay).

The genes are TRBV6-2 or TRBV6-3 and TRBJ2-7; 8 nucleotides align to TRBD2. The material sequenced was CD4+ T cells from blood, cultured in vitro, taken after SARS-CoV-2 vaccination. The receptor's source is a human donor who had recovered from COVID-19. The CDR3, as DNA: TGTGCCAGCAGAGTACGGACTAGCAGCTACGAGCAGTACTTC. It specifies CASRVRTSSYEQYF.